This T cell receptor (beta chain) stems from a study of blood T cell repertoires in COVID-19. This clone was observed a handful of times. The table came from immunoSEQ multiplex PCR; TCRdb's copy has only in-frame clones and leaves some out. Of about 250,000 clones listed, around 89% were seen once; the top ten hold around 6.6%. The ends were cut back, 6 bases at V and 5 bases at J, with 13 bases in the middle. The CDR3 length is 13 residues. CDR1 LNHDA and CDR2 SQIVND come from the germline V gene (reference sequence). The gene calls are TRBV19 and TRBJ1-1; no clear D. The origin of this receptor is a woman aged 25 to 39 with COVID-19, enrolled during active disease. Sequenced: peripheral blood. This CDR3 is CASRRSRQTEAFF. For the CDR3, the DNA is TGTGCCAGTAGAAGATCTAGGCAGACTGAAGCTTTCTTT.